This is a list of T cell receptor beta chains from one sample in a study of response to subunit inactivated influenza vaccine. TCRdb redid the calling of the RT-PCR reads with MiXCR, one entry per CDR3 protein. Counted here are about 480,000 distinct CDR3 sequences, 10% to 15% occurring once; the ten biggest clones make up about 12%. The source material was PBMCs from blood, sampled more than 35 days after vaccination. All receptors derive from a man aged 45-60 years who received an inactivated influenza vaccine. CDR3s include the opening cysteine and the closing phenylalanine or tryptophan. The D gene is left open where the match is weak. The size entry is marked missing in some rows and otherwise reads once, few, many or a size class.

V	J	size	D	CDR3	DNA
TRBV20-1	TRBJ2-7	many	TRBD1	CSAHARDRGFYEQYF	TGCAGTGCTCATGCCAGGGACAGGGGGTTCTACGAGCAGTACTTC
TRBV30	TRBJ2-1	few	-	CAWTVEGGPRYEQFF	TGTGCCTGGACCGTAGAGGGAGGCCCTAGGTATGAGCAGTTCTTC
TRBV5-1	TRBJ2-5	-	-	CASSNGQPPETQYF	TGCGCCAGCAGCAATGGACAGCCCCCAGAGACCCAGTACTTC
TRBV29-1	TRBJ2-1	few	-	CSVVPSSYNEQFF	TGCAGCGTTGTGCCAAGCTCCTACAATGAGCAGTTCTTC
TRBV5-1	TRBJ1-2	many	-	CASKRGDGDYGYTF	TGCGCCAGCAAACGGGGGGACGGAGACTATGGCTACACCTTC
TRBV20-1	TRBJ1-1	-	TRBD1	CSADRDSTEAFF	TGCAGTGCTGACAGGGACAGCACTGAAGCTTTCTTT
TRBV7-9	TRBJ2-7	many	TRBD1	CASSLVEGQDPYEQYF	TGTGCCAGCAGCTTAGTAGAGGGACAGGATCCCTACGAGCAGTACTTC
TRBV3-1	TRBJ2-2	-	-	CASSQVGELFF	TGTGCCAGCAGCCAAGTGGGGGAGCTGTTTTTT
TRBV18	TRBJ2-7	few	-	CASSPLRGSSYEQYF	TGTGCCAGCTCACCACTGAGGGGAAGCTCCTACGAGCAGTACTTC
TRBV7-2	TRBJ2-1	many	-	CASSLGAGYYNEQFF	TGTGCCAGCAGCTTAGGGGCGGGGTACTACAATGAGCAGTTCTTC
TRBV7-9	TRBJ1-5	-	-	CASSLAGASNQPQHF	TGTGCCAGCAGCTTGGCAGGGGCGTCCAATCAGCCCCAGCATTTT
TRBV20-1	TRBJ2-7	many	-	CSATRRGGFSSYEQYF	TGCAGTGCCACAAGGAGGGGGGGGTTTTCCTCCTACGAGCAGTACTTC
TRBV2	TRBJ2-7	few	-	CASSDRFNEQYF	TGTGCCAGCAGTGATCGCTTCAACGAGCAGTACTTC
TRBV10-3	TRBJ2-3	-	-	CAISENSGVTDTQYF	TGTGCCATCAGTGAGAATAGCGGTGTCACAGATACGCAGTATTTT
TRBV9	TRBJ2-2	few	-	CASSVFVGRTEGELFF	TGTGCCAGCAGCGTATTTGTAGGCAGGACTGAGGGGGAGCTGTTTTTT
TRBV14	TRBJ2-3	-	TRBD1	CASSQRRGGADTQYF	TGTGCCAGCAGCCAACGGAGAGGGGGCGCAGATACGCAGTATTTT
TRBV28	TRBJ1-4	few	-	CASRSFVSQNEKLFF	TGTGCCAGCAGGTCTTTTGTCAGTCAGAATGAAAAACTGTTTTTT
TRBV7-2	TRBJ2-5	few	TRBD1	CASSLMGQREETQYF	TGTGCCAGCAGCTTAATGGGACAGAGAGAAGAGACCCAGTACTTC
TRBV4-1	TRBJ2-1	-	-	CASSPTRGRSSYNEQFF	TGCGCCAGCAGCCCCACAAGGGGCAGGAGCTCCTACAATGAGCAGTTCTTC
TRBV12-3/TRBV12-4	TRBJ2-5	many	-	CASSLIQLKNETQYF	TGTGCCAGCAGTTTAATTCAGTTAAAGAATGAGACCCAGTACTTC
TRBV15	TRBJ2-5	many	-	CATSTTVPPQYF	TGTGCCACCAGCACGACGGTGCCGCCCCAGTACTTC
TRBV6-1	TRBJ2-7	-	TRBD2	CASSSSIAGITYEQYF	TGTGCCAGCAGCTCTTCTATAGCGGGAATTACCTACGAGCAGTACTTC
TRBV5-1	TRBJ2-1	few	-	CASSLESSAYNEQFF	TGCGCCAGCAGCTTGGAATCTAGCGCCTACAATGAGCAGTTCTTC
TRBV6-1	TRBJ2-7	few	TRBD1	CATNRDRVSEQYF	TGTGCCACCAACCGGGACAGGGTGAGCGAGCAGTACTTC
TRBV7-9	TRBJ2-2	few	TRBD1	CASTDRGTAVNGELFF	TGTGCCAGCACCGATAGGGGGACAGCGGTCAATGGGGAGCTGTTTTTT
TRBV2	TRBJ2-1	-	TRBD2	CASLSGDYNEQFF	TGTGCCAGCCTTAGCGGGGATTACAATGAGCAGTTCTTC
TRBV7-2	TRBJ2-7	-	-	CASSLGSPTEQYF	TGTGCCAGCAGCTTAGGCAGTCCAACCGAGCAGTACTTC
TRBV12-3/TRBV12-4	TRBJ2-2	many	TRBD1	CASSPGQGPGELFF	TGTGCCAGCAGCCCGGGACAGGGGCCCGGGGAGCTGTTTTTT
TRBV7-9	TRBJ1-1	once	-	CASLLEGIASEAFF	TGTGCCAGCCTCCTGGAGGGGATCGCCTCTGAAGCTTTCTTT
TRBV20-1	TRBJ2-3	-	-	CSARPLSGLTDTQYF	TGCAGTGCTAGACCACTGTCGGGGTTGACAGATACGCAGTATTTT
TRBV5-1	TRBJ1-6	many	-	CASSQENSPLHF	TGCGCCAGCAGCCAGGAGAATTCACCCCTCCACTTT
TRBV5-1	TRBJ1-6	-	-	CASRLGSLGTPLHF	TGCGCCAGCAGGCTCGGGTCCCTAGGAACACCCCTCCACTTT
TRBV6-1	TRBJ2-1	many	TRBD2	CASSKGLAGGNEQFF	TGTGCCAGCAGTAAGGGACTAGCGGGGGGCAATGAGCAGTTCTTC
TRBV12-3/TRBV12-4	TRBJ1-2	many	-	CASSLGTYGYTF	TGTGCCAGCAGTTTAGGGACCTATGGCTACACCTTC
TRBV20-1	TRBJ1-2	few	-	CSASSAASPFDGYTF	TGCAGTGCTAGTAGCGCGGCCAGTCCCTTCGATGGCTACACCTTC
TRBV7-9	TRBJ2-3	few	-	CASSAPWGRARTDTQYF	TGTGCCAGCAGCGCCCCCTGGGGCAGGGCACGCACAGATACGCAGTATTTT
TRBV5-4	TRBJ2-5	few	TRBD2	CASSLGTSGSRETQYF	TGTGCCAGCAGCTTGGGGACTAGCGGGAGTCGAGAGACCCAGTACTTC
TRBV7-2	TRBJ2-1	many	-	CASRRQSSSYNEQFF	TGTGCCAGCAGACGACAGAGCTCTTCCTACAATGAGCAGTTCTTC
TRBV7-7	TRBJ2-3	few	TRBD2	CASSGTSGRVHTQYF	TGTGCCAGCAGCGGGACTAGCGGGAGAGTGCATACGCAGTATTTT
TRBV12-3/TRBV12-4	TRBJ2-1	-	-	CASSLARAANEQFF	TGTGCCAGCAGTTTAGCCAGAGCAGCCAATGAGCAGTTCTTC
TRBV20-1	TRBJ2-1	many	TRBD2	CSASLLSGGKNEQFF	TGCAGTGCTTCCCTCCTCAGCGGGGGGAAGAATGAGCAGTTCTTC
TRBV4-1	TRBJ2-2	-	TRBD2	CASSPSGANTGELFF	TGCGCCAGCAGCCCTAGCGGGGCGAACACCGGGGAGCTGTTTTTT
TRBV2	TRBJ2-7	many	-	CASSVDGYEQYF	TGTGCCAGCAGTGTAGACGGCTACGAGCAGTACTTC
TRBV7-2	TRBJ2-5	few	TRBD1	CASSLGTGGLTQETQYF	TGTGCCAGCAGCCTAGGGACAGGGGGTCTAACCCAAGAGACCCAGTACTTC
TRBV15	TRBJ2-5	-	-	CATSRDGFGETQYF	TGTGCCACCAGCAGAGACGGTTTCGGGGAGACCCAGTACTTC
TRBV12-3/TRBV12-4	TRBJ1-1	-	-	CASSMGLTNTEAFF	TGTGCCAGCAGTATGGGACTGACGAACACTGAAGCTTTCTTT
TRBV20-1	TRBJ2-7	once	TRBD2	CSAKAGLAVSYEQYF	TGCAGTGCTAAAGCGGGACTAGCTGTATCCTACGAGCAGTACTTC
TRBV11-2	TRBJ2-7	few	-	CASSLGATSYEQYF	TGTGCCAGCAGCTTAGGTGCCACCTCCTACGAGCAGTACTTC
TRBV6-1	TRBJ1-6	many	TRBD1	CASIDRAGSPLHF	TGTGCCAGCATCGACAGGGCAGGTTCACCCCTCCACTTT
TRBV20-1	TRBJ1-1	-	-	CSARDIAKGQAFF	TGCAGTGCTAGAGATATCGCGAAGGGTCAAGCTTTCTTT
TRBV7-6	TRBJ1-6	-	-	CASSLSWGIGSPLHF	TGTGCCAGCAGCTTATCCTGGGGGATCGGTTCACCCCTCCACTTT
TRBV12-3/TRBV12-4	TRBJ1-2	-	TRBD1	CASRNTLDRGYYGYTF	TGTGCCAGCAGGAACACCCTGGACAGGGGATACTATGGCTACACCTTC
TRBV6-2/TRBV6-3	TRBJ2-1	-	-	CASSKDSNEQFF	TGTGCCAGCAGTAAGGACAGCAATGAGCAGTTCTTC
TRBV12-3/TRBV12-4	TRBJ2-1	-	-	CASRHPTVNYNEQLF	TGTGCCAGCAGGCACCCGACAGTGAACTACAATGAGCAGTTGTTC
TRBV27	TRBJ2-3	few	TRBD2	CASSLEGLAARGADTQYF	TGTGCCAGCAGTTTAGAGGGACTAGCGGCCAGAGGGGCAGATACGCAGTATTTT
TRBV5-1	TRBJ2-6	few	TRBD1	CASSPGQAGANVLTF	TGCGCCAGCAGCCCCGGACAGGCTGGGGCCAACGTCCTGACTTTC
TRBV28	TRBJ2-5	many	-	CASSQWETQYF	TGTGCCAGCAGCCAATGGGAGACCCAGTACTTC
TRBV7-6	TRBJ2-3	few	TRBD1	CASSLWSGGSDTQYF	TGTGCCAGCAGCTTATGGTCAGGGGGCTCAGATACGCAGTATTTT
TRBV5-1	TRBJ2-1	few	-	CASRGLAAWGQFF	TGCGCCAGCAGAGGATTGGCAGCCTGGGGGCAGTTCTTC